This TCR beta chain was recorded in a study of blood T cell repertoires in COVID-19. Overall study: Sites in the United States, Italy and Spain provided acute and convalescent COVID-19 samples. PBMCs, B-cell-depleted T cells, or T cells were the source of the cDNA or gDNA that made up the material.

TCRdb's copy holds only in-frame clones and misses some; the assay was immunoSEQ multiplex PCR. Of 200,000 to 250,000 clones listed, 87% are singletons. This clone appeared a few times. Trimming stripped 2 bases from V and 4 bases from J, with 9 bases between. Germline V gives CDR1 SGHAT, CDR2 FQDESV (reference sequence). This CDR3 contains 14 residues. The source is a woman younger than 30 who had recovered from COVID-19. The sequencing input was peripheral blood. The genes are TRBV11-1 and TRBJ1-3, with D hard to call. CDR3 bases: TGTGCCAGCAGCTTACGGAGTGGCGGAAACACCATATATTTT. It encodes CASSLRSGGNTIYF.